The clone carrying this T cell receptor (beta chain) was seen at least ten times. Its antigen is as yet unknown. The same CDR3 also results from other DNA sequences found in this sample. Profiled with immunoSEQ multiplex PCR; TCRdb holds only in-frame clones, not every one. Among around 1.1 million clones, about four fifths were seen once, and the ten largest hold roughly 0.61%. This sample was taken from a study of shared clonotypes between healthy human individuals. V lost 1 base and J lost 0; bases outside the gene matches: 2. This CDR3 spans 17 amino acids. Germline CDR1 is MDHEN and CDR2 is SYDVKM. Study-wide results and limits: On the whole, naive subsets had larger estimated richness than memory subsets had.

The origin of this receptor is a man aged 18 to 29 in good health. Some clones in this sample may be carry-over from other donors' samples. Sequencing was performed on memory CD4+ T cells from PBMCs. Subset indicated: CD45RA-negative fraction. The chain couples TRBV28 to TRBJ2-3, with 12 nucleotides matching TRBD2. The CDR3: CASSLYGLAGSTDTQYF. Here the CDR3 DNA reads TGTGCCAGCAGTTTATATGGACTAGCGGGGAGCACAGATACGCAGTATTTT.